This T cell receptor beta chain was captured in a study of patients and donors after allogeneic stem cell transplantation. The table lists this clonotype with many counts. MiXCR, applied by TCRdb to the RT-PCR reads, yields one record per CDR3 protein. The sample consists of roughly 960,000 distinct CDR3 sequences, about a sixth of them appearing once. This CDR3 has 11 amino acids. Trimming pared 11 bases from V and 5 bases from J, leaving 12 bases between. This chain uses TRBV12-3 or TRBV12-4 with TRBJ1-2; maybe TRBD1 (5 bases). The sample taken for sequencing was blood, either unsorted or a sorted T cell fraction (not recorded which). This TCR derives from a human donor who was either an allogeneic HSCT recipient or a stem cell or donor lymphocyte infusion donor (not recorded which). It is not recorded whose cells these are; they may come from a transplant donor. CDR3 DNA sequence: TGTGCCCTATTGGGGGGGTATGGCTACACCTTC. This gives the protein CALLGGYGYTF.